This T cell receptor beta chain was obtained from a study of blood T cell repertoires in COVID-19. Across the whole study: COVID-19 samples from acute and convalescent phases originated in the United States, Italy and Spain. Sources were T cells, B-cell-depleted T cells, or PBMCs; the material itself was cDNA or gDNA.

Authors' data handling: Researchers report that nucleated cell counts were estimated from reference gene primer amplification. Some clones are missing from TCRdb's copy, which holds only in-frame ones; the method was immunoSEQ multiplex PCR. V, J and clone size were drawn from that table, and D and trimming were deduced from the DNA. The sample records around 250,000 clones, 86% being singletons. This clone was observed a few times. This CDR3 is built from 13 residues. Per the germline V gene, CDR1 is DFQATT and CDR2 is SNEGSKA (reference sequence). Trimming shortened V by 3 bases and J by 0 bases, and 6 bases separated the two germline ends.

The TCR was taken from a woman between 55 and 75 years old who had recovered from COVID-19. The sample consisted of peripheral blood. J is TRBJ1-5 and V is TRBV20-1; D gene ambiguous. DNA for the CDR3: TGCAGTGCTAGTCAGTATAGCAATCAGCCCCAGCATTTT. Translated: CSASQYSNQPQHF.